Listed below are T cell receptor beta chains from one sample, sequenced in a study of beta chain features in type 1 diabetes. Profiling relied on immunoSEQ multiplex PCR, and the TCRdb table lists in-frame clones only, not all of them. The table lists over 650,000 clones, roughly 13% of them singletons, with 0.035% to 0.045% in the top ten. The source material was naive CD4+ T cells from blood. These receptors all come from a man aged 18 to 30 with type 1 diabetes. Both conserved end residues are trimmed from each CDR3.

J | V | length | CDR3
TRBJ2-3 | TRBV5-4 | 13 | ASSSGQAPTDTQY
TRBJ2-7 | TRBV29-1 | 11 | SVDRLSSYEQY
TRBJ2-3 | TRBV18 | 14 | ASSPRRTGRTDTQY
TRBJ1-2 | TRBV30 | 10 | AWSVGAGGYT
TRBJ1-3 | TRBV30 | 13 | AWSVQLGLGNTIY
TRBJ2-3 | TRBV9 | 13 | ASSVGNLGADTQY
TRBJ2-5 | TRBV19 | 14 | ASSPYSSLASRTQY
TRBJ2-5 | TRBV14 | 15 | ASSARLWTDTIGTQY
TRBJ2-1 | TRBV7-2 | 12 | ASRPGLAGDEQF
TRBJ2-5 | TRBV30 | 11 | AWSVASGETQY
TRBJ2-2 | TRBV7-9 | 13 | ATVGLAGYTGELF
TRBJ1-1 | TRBV13 | 15 | ASSLRDRNSMNTEAF
TRBJ2-7 | TRBV30 | 13 | AWRGGYGQGYEQY
TRBJ1-2 | TRBV25-1 | 12 | ASSRGRQGAGYT
TRBJ1-3 | TRBV4-2 | 13 | ASSQVGLSGNTIY
TRBJ2-6 | TRBV7-8 | 13 | ASSQQGTGANVLT
TRBJ2-3 | TRBV29-1 | 12 | SAQTSGGTDTQY
TRBJ2-5 | TRBV28 | 13 | ASSPGQGLGLTQY